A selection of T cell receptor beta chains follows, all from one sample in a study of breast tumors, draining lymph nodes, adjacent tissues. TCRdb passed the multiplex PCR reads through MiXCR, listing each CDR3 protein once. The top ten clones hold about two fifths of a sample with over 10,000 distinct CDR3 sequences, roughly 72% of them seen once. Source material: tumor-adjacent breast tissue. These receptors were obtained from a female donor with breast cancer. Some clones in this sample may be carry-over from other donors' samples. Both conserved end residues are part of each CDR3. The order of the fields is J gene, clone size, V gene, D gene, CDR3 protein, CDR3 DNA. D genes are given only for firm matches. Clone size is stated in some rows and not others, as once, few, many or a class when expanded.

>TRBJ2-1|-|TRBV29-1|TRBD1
CSTRTGAYEQFF
TGCAGCACCAGGACAGGGGCCTATGAGCAGTTCTTC
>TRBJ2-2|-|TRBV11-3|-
CASSLKRNTGELFF
TGTGCCAGCAGCTTAAAGAGAAACACCGGGGAGCTGTTTTTT
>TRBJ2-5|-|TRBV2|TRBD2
CASSVKAGGETQYF
TGTGCCAGCAGTGTCAAAGCGGGGGGCGAGACCCAGTACTTC
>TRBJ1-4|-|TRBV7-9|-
CASSPTSGGGEKLFF
TGTGCCAGCAGCCCGACCAGCGGAGGGGGTGAAAAACTGTTTTTT
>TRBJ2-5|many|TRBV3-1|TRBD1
CASSQGDRGWETQYF
TGTGCCAGCAGCCAGGGGGACAGGGGCTGGGAGACCCAGTACTTC
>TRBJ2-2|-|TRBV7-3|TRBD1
CASSQRQGFGELFF
TGTGCCAGCAGTCAGAGACAGGGCTTCGGGGAGCTGTTTTTT
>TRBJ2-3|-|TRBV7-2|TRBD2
CASSLSGGTDTQYF
TGTGCCAGCAGCCTTAGCGGGGGCACAGATACGCAGTATTTT
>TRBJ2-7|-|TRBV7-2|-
CASSEGGTTYEQYF
TGTGCCAGCAGCGAAGGGGGTACAACCTACGAGCAGTACTTC
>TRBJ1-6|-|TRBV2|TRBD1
CASTGQGGSPLHF
TGTGCCAGCACGGGACAGGGTGGTTCACCCCTCCACTTT
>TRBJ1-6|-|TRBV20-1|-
CSARDHGRLNSPLHF
TGCAGTGCTAGAGATCACGGGCGGTTGAATTCACCCCTCCACTTT
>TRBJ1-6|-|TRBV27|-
CASSLVAQGNSPLHF
TGTGCCAGCAGTTTAGTGGCCCAGGGTAATTCACCCCTCCACTTT
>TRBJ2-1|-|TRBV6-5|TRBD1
CASSYPGQGNNEQFF
TGTGCCAGCAGTTACCCGGGACAGGGGAATAATGAGCAGTTCTTC
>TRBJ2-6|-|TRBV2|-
CASSRTDSGANVLTF
TGTGCCAGCAGTAGGACGGACTCTGGGGCCAACGTCCTGACTTTC
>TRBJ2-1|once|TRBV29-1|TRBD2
CSVEATSKYNEQFF
TGCAGCGTTGAAGCGACTAGCAAGTACAATGAGCAGTTCTTC
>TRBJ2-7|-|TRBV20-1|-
CSARLIYEQYF
TGCAGTGCTAGGTTGATCTACGAGCAGTACTTC
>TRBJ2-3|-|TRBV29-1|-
CSVDRGRTDTQYF
TGCAGCGTTGACAGGGGTCGCACAGATACGCAGTATTTT
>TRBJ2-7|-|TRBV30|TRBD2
CAWSKLAPLEQYF
TGTGCCTGGAGTAAACTAGCGCCCCTCGAGCAGTACTTC
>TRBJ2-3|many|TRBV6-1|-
CASSAPETDTQYF
TGTGCCAGCAGCGCGCCAGAGACAGATACGCAGTATTTT
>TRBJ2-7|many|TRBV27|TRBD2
CASSRTRLAVYEQYF
TGTGCCAGCAGCCGGACCCGACTAGCGGTCTACGAGCAGTACTTC
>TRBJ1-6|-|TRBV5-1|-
CASSLAQRNSPLHF
TGTGCCAGCAGCTTAGCCCAGCGGAATTCACCCCTCCACTTT
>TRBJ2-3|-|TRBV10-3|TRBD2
CAISEGTSADTQYF
TGTGCCATCAGTGAGGGGACTAGCGCAGATACGCAGTATTTT
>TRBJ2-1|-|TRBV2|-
CASSKNRYNEQFF
TGTGCCAGCAGTAAGAACCGTTACAATGAGCAGTTCTTC
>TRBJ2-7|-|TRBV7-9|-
CASSLASISYEQYF
TGTGCCAGCAGCTTAGCTTCCATATCCTACGAGCAGTACTTC
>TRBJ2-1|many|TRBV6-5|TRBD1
CASRNDRAAQFF
TGTGCCAGCAGAAATGACAGGGCCGCACAGTTCTTC